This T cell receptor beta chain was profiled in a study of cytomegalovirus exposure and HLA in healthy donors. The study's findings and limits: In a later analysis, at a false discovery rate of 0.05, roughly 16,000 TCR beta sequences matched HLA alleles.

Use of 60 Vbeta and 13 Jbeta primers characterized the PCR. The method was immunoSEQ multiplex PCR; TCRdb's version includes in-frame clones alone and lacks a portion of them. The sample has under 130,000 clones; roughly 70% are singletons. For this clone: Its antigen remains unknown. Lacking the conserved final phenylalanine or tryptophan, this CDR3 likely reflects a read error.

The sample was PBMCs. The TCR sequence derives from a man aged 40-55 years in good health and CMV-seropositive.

The CDR3: CASRNRDGGYTS. DNA for the CDR3: TGTGCCAGCAGGAACAGGGACGGCGGCTACACCTCC. The V and J genes are TRBV6-5 and TRBJ1-2, with D perhaps TRBD1 (6 bases). CDR1 and CDR2 (germline): MNHEY, SVGAGI. V was trimmed by 6 bases and J by 8 bases, leaving 13 bases between them. The CDR3 consists of 12 residues.